The clone carrying this T cell receptor (beta chain) was recorded once. This entry belongs to a study of blood T cell repertoires in COVID-19. There are 14 residues in the CDR3. The V gene lost 5 bases and the J gene lost 2 bases, with 13 bases spanning the gap. Germline loops: CDR1 SGHRS, CDR2 YFSETQ. Method: immunoSEQ multiplex PCR; TCRdb's copy keeps in-frame clones and lacks some. Of tens of thousands of clones listed, about 81% were seen once; the top ten hold about 30%. Sequenced material: peripheral blood. This TCR was sampled from a human donor in a cohort sampled during active COVID-19. This rearrangement joins TRBV5-1 to TRBJ2-5; weak D call: TRBD2 (6 bases). CDR3 amino acids: CASSSAGGQETQYF. The CDR3 nucleotides are TGCGCCAGCAGTTCGGCCGGGGGTCAAGAGACCCAGTACTTC.